The 32 T cell receptor beta chains in this list originate from one sample, sequenced in a study of control samples from healthy donors and cancer patients. Profiling relied on immunoSEQ multiplex PCR, and the TCRdb table lists in-frame clones only, not all of them. The table records about 120,000 clones, roughly 92% of them present only once. The sample comprised PBMCs. The receptors here all came from an elderly man with head and neck cancer.

This clone was counted a single time. This chain uses TRBV2 with TRBJ1-1, with unresolved D. Germline V gives CDR1 SNHLY, CDR2 FYNNEI. The CDR3 extends over 12 amino acids. V was clipped by 1 base and J by 7 bases, with 7 bases between them. CDR3 sequence reads: CASSEDSHEAFF. CDR3 nucleotides: TGTGCCAGCAGTGAAGACAGCCATGAAGCTTTCTTT.

The V gene is TRBV6-5, the J gene TRBJ1-6; 7 nucleotides line up with TRBD1. J was trimmed by 9 bases and V by 3 bases; bases with no gene match: 5. CDR3 size: 14 residues. CDR1 and CDR2 from the germline V gene are MNHEY and SVGAGI. The DNA for the CDR3 is TGTGCCAGCAGTTATAGGGACAGAACTTCACCCCTCCACTTT. It translates to CASSYRDRTSPLHF.

In this sample, this clone turned up once. CDR3 in DNA: TGTGCCAGTAGTATACAATACGGGACAGGGAAAAGGAGATATGGCTACACCTTC. This translates into CASSIQYGTGKRRYGYTF. The chain has TRBV19 and TRBJ1-2; 9 bases line up with TRBD1. The CDR3 covers 18 residues. Losses at the gene ends were 2 bases for V and 5 bases for J; bases not matched to a gene: 15. The germline V gene has CDR1 LNHDA and CDR2 SQIVND (reference sequence).

This rearrangement joins TRBV6-5 to TRBJ1-5, with D possibly being TRBD1 (6 bases). The CDR3 totals 13 residues. With 6 bases removed from V and 4 bases from J, the gap between germline ends came to 10 bases. Germline V lookup: CDR1 MNHEY, CDR2 SVGAGI. CDR3 sequence (DNA): TGTGCCAGCAGCAGGACAGAGAATCAGCCCCAGCATTTT. It codes for CASSRTENQPQHF.

The chain links TRBV4-1 to TRBJ2-7; D gene ambiguous. Trimming took 2 bases from V and 2 from J, leaving 10 bases between them. The CDR3 spans 14 residues. Germline V gene data show CDR1 as MGHRA and CDR2 as YSYEKL. In DNA form, the CDR3 reads TGCGCCAGCAGCCAAAGGCAGGACCCCTACGAGCAGTACTTC. Its protein is CASSQRQDPYEQYF.

The chain recombines TRBV20-1 with TRBJ2-1; no clear D. Trimming removed 1 base from V and 7 bases from J, with 5 bases in between. The length of the CDR3 is 11 residues. Germline loops: CDR1 DFQATT, CDR2 SNEGSKA (reference sequence). This CDR3 reads CSARVGNEQFF. The CDR3, as DNA: TGCAGTGCTAGAGTTGGAAATGAGCAGTTCTTC.

J is TRBJ2-3 and V is TRBV27; 10 nucleotides line up with TRBD2. Per germline, CDR1 MNHEY and CDR2 SMNVEV (reference sequence). Trimming removed 5 bases from V and 3 bases from J; junction bases left unmatched: 14. The CDR3 is 18 amino acids. The CDR3 nucleotides are TGTGCCAGCAGTCATCTCCTGACTAGCGGGCCTTTTACAGATACGCAGTATTTT. Residues: CASSHLLTSGPFTDTQYF.

This rearrangement joins TRBV19 to TRBJ1-2; tentatively, D is TRBD1 (6 bases). From germline, CDR1 is LNHDA and CDR2 SQIVND (reference sequence). CDR3 length: 17 amino acids. V dropped 0 bases and J dropped 3 bases, with 17 bases sitting between them. Here the CDR3 DNA reads TGTGCCAGTAGTATAGATCTATTCGGACAGCTACACTATGGCTACACCTTC. Encoded protein: CASSIDLFGQLHYGYTF.

J is TRBJ2-3 and V is TRBV19; D might be TRBD1 or TRBD2, each matching 5 bases. Germline V gene data show CDR1 as LNHDA and CDR2 as SQIVND (reference sequence). CDR3 length: 15 residues. V lost 4 bases, J lost 3 bases, and 14 bases lay in between. In nucleotides, the CDR3 is TGTGCCAGTAGTACCCCTCGAGAGGGGACAGATACGCAGTATTTT. Its translation is CASSTPREGTDTQYF.

This clone occurred once. The chain has TRBV19 and TRBJ2-1; tentative D call: TRBD2 (6 bases). Germline CDR1 and CDR2: LNHDA and SQIVND (reference sequence). The length of the CDR3 is 13 residues. V lost 6 bases, J lost 3 bases, and 9 bases lay in between. CDR3 sequence (DNA): TGTGCCAGTAGAGACGGGGGCTACAATGAGCAGTTCTTC. Encoded protein: CASRDGGYNEQFF.

The chain recombines TRBV5-6 with TRBJ1-1; D is possibly TRBD1 (5 bases). V was trimmed by 3 bases and J by 2 bases, leaving 8 bases between them. The germline gives CDR1 SGHDT, CDR2 YYEEEE. The CDR3 contains 13 residues. For the CDR3, the DNA is TGTGCCAGCAGCTACACAGGTAACACTGAAGCTTTCTTT. Translated, it gives CASSYTGNTEAFF.

The chain has TRBV7-2 and TRBJ2-3, with D uncertain. V lost 2 bases, J lost 4 bases, and 10 bases lay in between. This CDR3 contains 14 residues. CDR1 SGHTA and CDR2 FQGNSA come from the germline V gene. The CDR3 DNA is TGTGCCAGCAGCTTAAAAAGGTCGCCAGATACGCAGTATTTT. Residues: CASSLKRSPDTQYF.

This chain joins TRBV2 and TRBJ1-5; weak D call: TRBD1 (6 bases). V lost 4 bases and J lost 6, with 16 bases in between. The CDR3 sequence is 15 residues long. Germline V CDR1 and CDR2: SNHLY, FYNNEI. The CDR3 here is CASSGGSTGTQPQHF. The CDR3 DNA sequence: TGTGCCAGCAGTGGTGGATCGACAGGAACTCAGCCCCAGCATTTT.

This chain links TRBV5-4 with TRBJ1-2, with D uncertain. V lost 1 base and J 4 bases, leaving 8 bases between the germline ends. Germline CDR1 reads SGHNT; CDR2 reads YYREEE (reference sequence). The CDR3 consists of 13 residues. The CDR3 coding sequence is TGTGCCAGCAGCTTGCCAGAGATCTATGGCTACACCTTC. Protein product: CASSLPEIYGYTF.

This clone was found once. The rearrangement joins TRBV5-6 to TRBJ2-2, with D tentatively TRBD1 (6 bases). CDR3 length equals 15 residues. V lost 0 bases to trimming and J lost 4 bases, with 10 bases between them. The germline V gene has CDR1 SGHDT and CDR2 YYEEEE. The CDR3 sequence: CASSLVQGTTGELFF. In DNA form, the CDR3 reads TGTGCCAGCAGCTTGGTTCAGGGGACCACCGGGGAGCTGTTTTTT.

The V and J genes are TRBV10-1 and TRBJ2-3, with 11 bases identical to TRBD2. This CDR3 region has 18 residues. Germline lookup yields CDR1 WNHNN and CDR2 SYGVQD (reference sequence). Trimming removed 3 bases from V and 0 bases from J; junction bases left unmatched: 8. In DNA form, the CDR3 reads TGCGCCAGCAGTGATCGTAGCGGGAGGGAAGCGAGCACAGATACGCAGTATTTT. This encodes CASSDRSGREASTDTQYF.

This clone came up once. The same CDR3 is also encoded by other DNA sequences in this sample. This rearrangement joins TRBV18 to TRBJ2-5; D remains unclear. The CDR3 is 12 residues long. Trimming took 3 bases from V and 5 from J, leaving 7 bases between them. Germline loops: CDR1 KGHSH, CDR2 LQKENI. In DNA, the CDR3 is TGTGCCAGCTCACCCTCCGGGGAGACCCAGTACTTC. This sequence encodes CASSPSGETQYF. Filled out from reference TRBV18 and TRBJ2-5, the complete variable domain reads NAGVMQNPRHLVRRRGQEARLRCSPMKGHSHVYWYRQLPEEGLKFMVYLQKENIIDESGMPKERFSAEFPKEGPSILRIQQVVRGDSAAYFCASSPSGETQYFGPGTRLLVL.

This clone appeared a single time. The V call is TRBV7-2, the J call TRBJ1-2; 7 bases line up with TRBD1. Trimming took 5 bases from V and 6 from J; bases not matched to a gene: 15. Per germline, CDR1 SGHTA and CDR2 FQGNSA. The CDR3 runs to 16 residues. The CDR3 nucleotides are TGTGCCAGCAGCCCACAGACAGGGCAAATGACCCATGGCTACACCTTC. It specifies CASSPQTGQMTHGYTF.

The chain joins TRBV5-1 to TRBJ1-2, with D uncertain. The CDR3 consists of 16 residues. The germline V and J ends were trimmed by 4 bases and 8 bases, with 24 bases remaining between them. Germline V gives CDR1 SGHRS, CDR2 YFSETQ. CDR3 sequence (DNA): TGCGCCAGCAGCCTAATACCGGATTTCCAGGCGTTGGGCTACACCTTC. Translation: CASSLIPDFQALGYTF.

The chain carries TRBV4-3 and TRBJ1-2; D uncertain. Per the germline V gene, CDR1 is LGHNA and CDR2 is YSLEER. V lost 0 bases to trimming and J lost 0 bases, with 14 bases between them. This CDR3 comprises 17 residues. The CDR3 bases are TGCGCCAGCAGCCAAGAAAGTTTGGCGGGGACTAACTATGGCTACACCTTC. Translating it yields CASSQESLAGTNYGYTF.

The V call is TRBV2, the J call TRBJ1-2; a weak D match, TRBD1 (5 bases). The CDR3 extends over 15 amino acids. Trimming stripped 2 bases from V and 5 bases from J, with 15 bases between. Germline V lookup: CDR1 SNHLY, CDR2 FYNNEI. CDR3 amino acids: CASSEIGTGPYGYTF. In DNA form, the CDR3 reads TGTGCCAGCAGTGAAATAGGGACGGGGCCTTATGGCTACACCTTC.

V and J are TRBV2 and TRBJ1-4, with unresolved D. V was trimmed by 3 bases and J by 6 bases, leaving 17 bases between them. Per the germline V gene, CDR1 is SNHLY and CDR2 is FYNNEI. The CDR3 has 16 amino acids. The CDR3 loop reads CASSEIRGRWDEKLFF. The CDR3 coding sequence is TGTGCCAGCAGTGAGATTCGTGGGCGTTGGGATGAAAAACTGTTTTTT.

CDR3 protein: CASTLRDRGYSNQPQHF. Here the CDR3 DNA reads TGTGCCAGTACCTTAAGAGATAGGGGTTATAGCAATCAGCCCCAGCATTTT. The V call is TRBV19, the J call TRBJ1-5; weak D call: TRBD1 (5 bases). Per germline, CDR1 LNHDA and CDR2 SQIVND (reference sequence). Between the trimmed V and J ends, which lost 7 bases and 0 bases, there was a span of 19 bases. The CDR3 runs 17 residues.

The chain recombines TRBV9 with TRBJ2-3; a weak D match, TRBD2 (6 bases). Germline V CDR1 and CDR2: SGDLS, YYNGEE. This CDR3 spans 16 amino acids. V lost 0 bases, J lost 3 bases, and 14 bases lay in between. This CDR3 is CASSVGGWGETDTQYF. The CDR3 DNA reads TGTGCCAGCAGCGTAGGGGGATGGGGGGAGACAGATACGCAGTATTTT.

This rearrangement joins TRBV25-1 to TRBJ1-2; 7 nucleotides align to TRBD1. V shed 10 bases, J shed 8 bases, and the junction held 13 bases outside the gene matches. Germline V gene data show CDR1 as MGHDK and CDR2 as SYGVNS. The length of the CDR3 is 13 residues. The CDR3 coding sequence is TGTGCCACCTCCCGGCCCTCAGGGGGGGGCTACACCTTC. It specifies CATSRPSGGGYTF.

The V and J genes are TRBV6-5 and TRBJ2-1; 10 nucleotides align to TRBD2. V lost 10 bases to trimming and J lost 4 bases; unmatched junction nucleotides: 7. Germline lookup yields CDR1 MNHEY and CDR2 SVGAGI. This CDR3 contains 14 residues. The CDR3, as DNA: TGTGCCACAAACGGACTAGCGGAGTACAATGAGCAGTTCTTC. Its translation is CATNGLAEYNEQFF.

This sequence joins TRBV6-4 and TRBJ1-2; D is uncertain. This CDR3 region has 13 residues. The V end was cut by 2 bases, the J end by 3 bases, with 7 bases between. Germline V lookup: CDR1 MRHNA, CDR2 SNTAGT. CDR3 region: CASSDTGYYGYTF. CDR3 sequence (DNA): TGTGCCAGCAGTGACACGGGGTACTATGGCTACACCTTC.

The chain couples TRBV6-5 to TRBJ1-2, with unresolved D. Between the trimmed V and J ends, which lost 6 bases and 5 bases, there was a span of 13 bases. In germline, CDR1 is MNHEY, CDR2 SVGAGI. CDR3 length: 13 residues. CDR3 loop: CASSSRVEYGYTF. In DNA form, the CDR3 reads TGTGCCAGCAGCTCTCGCGTAGAGTATGGCTACACCTTC.

The V gene is TRBV19, the J gene TRBJ2-1; D gene uncertain. V was clipped by 5 bases and J by 7 bases, with 18 bases between them. Germline CDR1 and CDR2: LNHDA and SQIVND (reference sequence). There are 15 residues in the CDR3. CDR3 amino acids: CASSPGYNPGNEQFF. The DNA for the CDR3 is TGTGCCAGTAGTCCGGGCTACAATCCCGGGAATGAGCAGTTCTTC.

V and J are TRBV5-1 and TRBJ2-5; a possible D gene is TRBD1 (8 bases). This CDR3 has 15 residues. V shed 3 bases and J shed 5 bases, with 17 bases lying between them. Germline CDR1 SGHRS, CDR2 YFSETQ. CDR3 region: CASSSQGGYEETQYF. In nucleotides, the CDR3 is TGCGCCAGCAGCTCACAGGGGGGGTACGAGGAGACCCAGTACTTC.

The chain uses TRBV4-1 and TRBJ1-5; TRBD1 matches at 9 bases. This CDR3 has 18 residues. Per germline, CDR1 MGHRA and CDR2 YSYEKL. The junction had 6 bases not matched to a gene; V was cut back by 0 bases and J by 0 bases. DNA for the CDR3: TGCGCCAGCAGCCAAGAGACAGGGGGGGCTTATAGCAATCAGCCCCAGCATTTT. This encodes CASSQETGGAYSNQPQHF.

The chain joins TRBV19 to TRBJ1-1, with D possibly matching TRBD1 (6 bases). This CDR3 is 15 amino acids long. V was clipped by 2 bases and J by 1 base, with 11 bases between them. Germline V lookup: CDR1 LNHDA, CDR2 SQIVND (reference sequence). DNA of the CDR3: TGTGCCAGTAGTATAACAGGGAATTGGAACACTGAAGCTTTCTTT. It yields the protein CASSITGNWNTEAFF.